Listed here is a single T cell receptor beta chain. This clonotype was seen a handful of times. Its antigen is not yet known. One base away there is no much larger clone; base qualities are not given. This record belongs to a study of T cell repertoires in cytomegalovirus infection (dated by TCRdb to the late 2010s). For the wider study: Because public TCR beta signatures pointed to carriage of CMV infection together with the matching HLA type, the HLA type of each donor mattered for the analysis. Points the paper makes about the study in general: In both this cohort and an independent cohort of 352 donors, the cumulative frequency of public TCR beta family members distinguished carriers of CMV infection plus the relevant HLA type. The ex vivo response was dominated by HLA-C-restricted CMV-specific TCR beta clonotypes, and the single most frequent clonotype in two of eight donors was supplied by these HLA-C-restricted clonotypes.

CDR3 length: 11 amino acids, cysteine to phenylalanine. Solely the CDR3 DNA is kept, with 33 bases framed from the first base. The germline V gene yields MNHNS for CDR1 and SASEGT for CDR2. V sheds 6 bases and J sheds 9 bases, leaving 9 bases between their ends. The listed sequencing device is Illumina HiSeq 1500. In-frame beta chains were kept once TCRdb had trimmed the public reads at Q25 with fastp and called clones with MiXCR. Rows with a matching CDR3 protein are joined into one entry that keeps the most common DNA and genes. The sample yields under 300,000 distinct CDR3 sequences; approximately 17% were counted once. The ten largest clones represent 40% to 55% of the sample.

The specimen was CD8+ T cells from PBMCs. The chain is encoded by TRBV6-1 joined to TRBJ1-5; there is no confident call for the D gene. This receptor was taken from a human donor in good health (CMV status not recorded). Some clones in this sample may be carry-over from other donors' samples. The sequenced DNA is TGTGCCAGCAGCCGTGTGGGGCCCCAGCATTTT. Its protein reads: CASSRVGPQHF.